Shown below are 3 T cell receptor beta chains from a single sample sequenced in a study of response to subunit inactivated influenza vaccine. TCRdb passed the RT-PCR reads through MiXCR, listing each CDR3 protein once. Of some 640,000 distinct CDR3 sequences in the sample, 11% to 15% were seen once. The source material was PBMCs from blood, sampled less than 15 days before vaccination. These receptors originate from a man aged 45 to 65 who received an inactivated influenza vaccine.

The chain employs TRBV11-2 and TRBJ2-2; 7 nucleotides agree with TRBD1. The germline gives CDR1 SGHAT, CDR2 FQNNGV. The length of the CDR3 is 18 residues. The V segment lost 1 base and the J segment 7 bases; nucleotides outside the gene matches: 15. CDR3 bases: TGTGCCAGCAGCTTAGTAGGAGGTAGGGGGCGGCGAATCGGGGAGCTGTTTTTT. It codes for CASSLVGGRGRRIGELFF.

Notes on this clonotype: Being one base from a much bigger clone, this may be a read error. The chain employs TRBV12-3 or TRBV12-4 and TRBJ2-7; maybe TRBD2 (6 bases). V was cut by 5 bases and J by 6 bases, with 26 bases left in between. The CDR3 extends over 17 amino acids. CDR3 residues: CASSLGGGSGSGFEQYF. The CDR3 region has the DNA TGTGCCAGCAGTCTAGGCGGAGGGTCAGGGTCAGGGTTCGAGCAGTACTTC.

This chain's CDR3 is CAISPGAETQYF. DNA for the CDR3: TGTGCCATCAGCCCTGGAGCAGAGACCCAGTACTTC. V gene TRBV10-3 combines with J gene TRBJ2-5; D is undetermined. The CDR3 covers 12 residues. Trimming left V 6 bases short and J 4 bases short, with 9 bases between. Germline loops: CDR1 ENHRY, CDR2 SYGVKD.